This is a list of T cell receptor beta chains from one sample in a study of identical twins. TCRdb redid the calling of the 5' RACE reads with MiXCR, one entry per CDR3 protein. The sample shows 300,000 or so distinct CDR3 sequences, more than 8% of them seen only once. This sample also appeared in a second study, on yellow fever vaccine responses in identical twins.

The sequenced sample consisted of CD8+ T cells sorted from blood. These receptors originate from a woman aged 18-35 years in good health. CDR3s leave out the opening cysteine and the closing phenylalanine or tryptophan. Each record gives: J gene, V gene, clone size, CDR3 protein. For some rows the clone size is stated as once, few or many, or as a class when expanded; others skip it.

TRBJ1-5,TRBV20-1,-,SARDYRDNQPQH
TRBJ2-7,TRBV2,few,ASGGVAQY
TRBJ2-7,TRBV27,few,ASGAETSSYEQY
TRBJ2-1,TRBV7-3,many,ASSLSHYNEQF
TRBJ2-7,TRBV27,-,ASSLRASSSYEQY
TRBJ2-7,TRBV6-5,few,ASSSTSGGFSYEQY
TRBJ2-7,TRBV20-1,few,SARKGQGSYEQY
TRBJ2-1,TRBV9,few,ASSVGTGVNNEQF
TRBJ2-3,TRBV28,few,ASSLIQVGDTQY
TRBJ2-1,TRBV12-3/TRBV12-4,many,ASSSRTSGNNEQF
TRBJ1-1,TRBV12-3/TRBV12-4,few,ASSSYLLDTEAF
TRBJ2-7,TRBV10-3,many,ATETAGYEQY
TRBJ1-1,TRBV5-1,many,ASREGLPRVNTEAF
TRBJ2-3,TRBV12-3/TRBV12-4,many,ASSFEGLSTDTQY
TRBJ2-3,TRBV4-3,few,ASSQDRSSGSFTDTQY
TRBJ2-7,TRBV7-9,-,ASSPPGGAFEQY
TRBJ2-1,TRBV12-3/TRBV12-4,many,ASSGTLHNEQF
TRBJ2-5,TRBV12-3/TRBV12-4,-,ASSRANRQETQY